This is a list of T cell receptor beta chains from one sample in a study of cytomegalovirus exposure and HLA in healthy donors. Measured with immunoSEQ multiplex PCR; TCRdb has only the in-frame clones, and not every one. The table has approximately 300,000 clones, just under 85% seen once. Sequenced input: PBMCs. The receptors come from a woman in her thirties or forties in good health and CMV-seropositive. Both conserved end residues are part of each CDR3. Fields, in order: J gene, clone size, V gene, D gene, CDR3 protein, CDR3 DNA. D genes are given only for firm matches. Clone size, where shown, is once, few, many, or a class for clones that have expanded.

j_gene: TRBJ2-1; abundance: -; v_gene: TRBV19; d_gene: -; CDR3aa: CASSIDRPGHVKNEQFF; CDR3nt: TGTGCCAGTAGTATAGATCGCCCAGGACACGTTAAGAATGAGCAGTTCTTC
j_gene: TRBJ2-1; abundance: -; v_gene: TRBV7-2; d_gene: TRBD2; CDR3aa: CASSPWGGTSGRNEQFF; CDR3nt: TGTGCCAGCAGCCCATGGGGAGGGACTAGCGGGAGGAATGAGCAGTTCTTC
j_gene: TRBJ2-2; abundance: -; v_gene: TRBV5-1; d_gene: -; CDR3aa: CASSFGGGELFF; CDR3nt: TGCGCCAGCAGCTTCGGGGGCGGGGAGCTGTTTTTT
j_gene: TRBJ1-1; abundance: -; v_gene: TRBV29-1; d_gene: -; CDR3aa: CSVATFGRANTEAFF; CDR3nt: TGCAGCGTAGCCACTTTTGGCAGGGCGAACACTGAAGCTTTCTTT
j_gene: TRBJ2-5; abundance: -; v_gene: TRBV27; d_gene: -; CDR3aa: CASSPTDSFGTQYF; CDR3nt: TGTGCCAGCAGTCCCACAGACAGCTTCGGGACCCAGTACTTC
j_gene: TRBJ2-6; abundance: -; v_gene: TRBV6-6; d_gene: TRBD1; CDR3aa: CASRPGGAGANVLTF; CDR3nt: TGTGCCAGCAGACCAGGGGGCGCCGGGGCCAACGTCCTGACTTTC
j_gene: TRBJ2-7; abundance: -; v_gene: TRBV4-3; d_gene: TRBD2; CDR3aa: CASSRLLAGGSYEQYF; CDR3nt: TGCGCCAGCAGCCGCTTATTAGCGGGAGGTTCCTACGAGCAGTACTTC
j_gene: TRBJ2-2; abundance: -; v_gene: TRBV6-5; d_gene: -; CDR3aa: CASSYRGGTNTGELFF; CDR3nt: TGTGCCAGCAGTTACCGTGGCGGGACGAACACCGGGGAGCTGTTTTTT
j_gene: TRBJ2-7; abundance: -; v_gene: TRBV28; d_gene: TRBD2; CDR3aa: CASSSSGRGPSEQYF; CDR3nt: TGTGCCAGCAGCTCCTCGGGGAGGGGACCTAGCGAGCAGTACTTC
j_gene: TRBJ2-7; abundance: -; v_gene: TRBV11-2; d_gene: TRBD1; CDR3aa: CASSSQGAVGEQYF; CDR3nt: TGTGCCAGCAGCTCACAGGGGGCGGTGGGTGAGCAGTACTTC
j_gene: TRBJ1-1; abundance: few; v_gene: TRBV10-3; d_gene: TRBD1; CDR3aa: CAIRRDRGRTEAFF; CDR3nt: TGTGCCATCAGGCGGGACAGAGGGCGTACTGAAGCTTTCTTT
j_gene: TRBJ2-2; abundance: -; v_gene: TRBV7-9; d_gene: TRBD2; CDR3aa: CASSSGYGTSESGELFF; CDR3nt: TGTGCCAGCAGTTCAGGGTACGGGACTAGCGAATCCGGGGAGCTGTTTTTT
j_gene: TRBJ2-7; abundance: -; v_gene: TRBV5-6; d_gene: -; CDR3aa: CASSYGTTLYEQYF; CDR3nt: TGTGCCAGCAGCTACGGGACAACCCTCTACGAGCAGTACTTC
j_gene: TRBJ2-3; abundance: once; v_gene: TRBV6-6; d_gene: TRBD2; CDR3aa: CASSYSGGGNTQYF; CDR3nt: TGTGCCAGCAGTTACTCGGGGGGGGGAAATACGCAGTATTTT
j_gene: TRBJ2-3; abundance: -; v_gene: TRBV29-1; d_gene: -; CDR3aa: CSVARDKQTFAGTDTQYF; CDR3nt: TGCAGCGTTGCCCGCGATAAGCAAACGTTTGCGGGCACAGATACGCAGTATTTT
j_gene: TRBJ2-7; abundance: -; v_gene: TRBV10-3; d_gene: TRBD1; CDR3aa: CAISLGQEKMGEQYF; CDR3nt: TGTGCCATCAGCCTAGGACAGGAGAAGATGGGCGAGCAGTACTTC
j_gene: TRBJ2-7; abundance: -; v_gene: TRBV29-1; d_gene: -; CDR3aa: CSVVTGRYEQYF; CDR3nt: TGCAGCGTTGTGACAGGTCGCTACGAGCAGTACTTC
j_gene: TRBJ2-5; abundance: -; v_gene: TRBV9; d_gene: -; CDR3aa: CASSVAGHPEETQYF; CDR3nt: TGTGCCAGCAGCGTAGCTGGGCACCCTGAGGAGACCCAGTACTTC
j_gene: TRBJ1-1; abundance: -; v_gene: TRBV7-9; d_gene: TRBD1; CDR3aa: CASLGQLNTEAFF; CDR3nt: TGTGCCAGCTTGGGACAGTTGAACACTGAAGCTTTCTTT
j_gene: TRBJ2-3; abundance: -; v_gene: TRBV19; d_gene: TRBD2; CDR3aa: CASKPAGPTDTQYF; CDR3nt: TGTGCCAGTAAACCAGCGGGGCCCACAGATACGCAGTATTTT
j_gene: TRBJ2-2; abundance: -; v_gene: TRBV27; d_gene: -; CDR3aa: CASSFKFDGRLGRGTGELFF; CDR3nt: TGTGCCAGCAGTTTTAAGTTCGACGGTCGACTAGGGCGAGGCACCGGGGAGCTGTTTTTT
j_gene: TRBJ2-2; abundance: -; v_gene: TRBV7-2; d_gene: TRBD2; CDR3aa: CASSQASGRAVSGELFF; CDR3nt: TGTGCCAGCAGCCAGGCTAGCGGGAGGGCCGTGTCCGGGGAGCTGTTTTTT
j_gene: TRBJ1-3; abundance: once; v_gene: TRBV7-2; d_gene: -; CDR3aa: CASSSSMFSGNTIYF; CDR3nt: TGTGCCAGCAGCTCTAGCATGTTCTCTGGAAACACCATATATTTT
j_gene: TRBJ2-7; abundance: -; v_gene: TRBV27; d_gene: -; CDR3aa: CASNNSENEQYF; CDR3nt: TGTGCCAGCAATAACAGTGAGAACGAGCAGTACTTC
j_gene: TRBJ1-3; abundance: -; v_gene: TRBV18; d_gene: -; CDR3aa: CASSPFAEKGGTIYF; CDR3nt: TGTGCCAGCTCACCGTTCGCGGAGAAAGGAGGGACCATATATTTT
j_gene: TRBJ1-4; abundance: -; v_gene: TRBV28; d_gene: -; CDR3aa: CASSSLDSWKLFF; CDR3nt: TGTGCCAGCAGTTCCCTAGACTCGTGGAAACTGTTTTTT
j_gene: TRBJ1-6; abundance: -; v_gene: TRBV6-5; d_gene: -; CDR3aa: CASRDGSSYNSPLHF; CDR3nt: TGTGCCAGCCGGGACGGGAGCTCCTATAATTCACCCCTCCACTTT
j_gene: TRBJ2-3; abundance: -; v_gene: TRBV5-4; d_gene: -; CDR3aa: CASTLGRRDTDTQYF; CDR3nt: TGTGCCAGCACCCTTGGGCGGCGGGACACAGATACGCAGTATTTT
j_gene: TRBJ2-7; abundance: -; v_gene: TRBV28; d_gene: TRBD1; CDR3aa: CASRRTGTGSYEQYF; CDR3nt: TGTGCCAGCAGAAGAACCGGGACAGGGTCCTACGAGCAGTACTTC
j_gene: TRBJ2-7; abundance: -; v_gene: TRBV7-6; d_gene: -; CDR3aa: CASSLAEGTWQYF; CDR3nt: TGTGCCAGCAGCTTAGCGGAGGGGACTTGGCAGTACTTC
j_gene: TRBJ2-4; abundance: -; v_gene: TRBV28; d_gene: TRBD2; CDR3aa: CASLQIGRAYGNSQYF; CDR3nt: TGTGCCAGCCTTCAAATCGGGAGGGCCTACGGAAACAGTCAGTACTTC
j_gene: TRBJ1-6; abundance: -; v_gene: TRBV2; d_gene: -; CDR3aa: CASSEQVPGNSPLHF; CDR3nt: TGTGCCAGCAGTGAACAGGTTCCTGGTAATTCACCCCTCCACTTT
j_gene: TRBJ1-2; abundance: -; v_gene: TRBV5-6; d_gene: -; CDR3aa: CASGLEAFYGYTF; CDR3nt: TGTGCCAGCGGCCTCGAGGCGTTCTATGGCTACACCTTC
j_gene: TRBJ1-2; abundance: -; v_gene: TRBV6-1; d_gene: -; CDR3aa: CASSETNRVYGYTF; CDR3nt: TGTGCCAGCAGTGAAACGAACAGGGTCTATGGCTACACCTTC
j_gene: TRBJ2-1; abundance: once; v_gene: TRBV9; d_gene: TRBD2; CDR3aa: CASSTGTSNEQFF; CDR3nt: TGTGCCAGCAGCACCGGGACTAGCAATGAGCAGTTCTTC
j_gene: TRBJ2-1; abundance: -; v_gene: TRBV7-9; d_gene: TRBD1; CDR3aa: CASSLGQVGEQFF; CDR3nt: TGTGCCAGCAGCTTGGGACAGGTCGGGGAGCAGTTCTTC
j_gene: TRBJ2-1; abundance: -; v_gene: TRBV7-3; d_gene: -; CDR3aa: CASSLGRRNPGNEQFF; CDR3nt: TGTGCCAGCAGCTTAGGGAGGCGGAACCCTGGGAATGAGCAGTTCTTC
j_gene: TRBJ2-3; abundance: few; v_gene: TRBV10-3; d_gene: TRBD1; CDR3aa: CAISRWTGQSTDTQYF; CDR3nt: TGTGCCATCAGCCGTTGGACAGGGCAAAGCACAGATACGCAGTATTTT
j_gene: TRBJ2-7; abundance: -; v_gene: TRBV28; d_gene: TRBD2; CDR3aa: CASSFSASGSGGEQYF; CDR3nt: TGTGCCAGCAGTTTTTCGGCTAGCGGGAGCGGCGGCGAGCAGTACTTC
j_gene: TRBJ2-6; abundance: few; v_gene: TRBV19; d_gene: TRBD2; CDR3aa: CASTDRLGGAGANVLTF; CDR3nt: TGTGCCAGTACCGATCGGCTCGGGGGGGCCGGGGCCAACGTCCTGACTTTC
j_gene: TRBJ2-7; abundance: -; v_gene: TRBV6-4; d_gene: TRBD2; CDR3aa: CASSDRETSGRPPSSYEQYF; CDR3nt: TGTGCCAGCAGTGACCGAGAGACTAGCGGGAGGCCCCCGAGCTCCTACGAGCAGTACTTC
j_gene: TRBJ2-4; abundance: few; v_gene: TRBV5-1; d_gene: TRBD1; CDR3aa: CASSEITGGNIQYF; CDR3nt: TGCGCCAGCAGCGAAATTACAGGGGGCAACATTCAGTACTTC
j_gene: TRBJ2-7; abundance: -; v_gene: TRBV4-3; d_gene: -; CDR3aa: CASSREGGRSYEQYF; CDR3nt: TGCGCCAGCAGCCGCGAGGGCGGGCGGTCCTACGAGCAGTACTTC
j_gene: TRBJ1-2; abundance: -; v_gene: TRBV4-3; d_gene: -; CDR3aa: CASSQDRGSIYGYTF; CDR3nt: TGCGCCAGCAGCCAAGATCGGGGTTCCATCTATGGCTACACCTTC
j_gene: TRBJ1-2; abundance: -; v_gene: TRBV6-6; d_gene: TRBD1; CDR3aa: CASSDGQAFSYGYTF; CDR3nt: TGTGCCAGCAGCGATGGACAGGCGTTTTCCTATGGCTACACCTTC
j_gene: TRBJ2-1; abundance: once; v_gene: TRBV11-2; d_gene: -; CDR3aa: CASSLAALASSYNEQFF; CDR3nt: TGTGCCAGCAGCTTAGCGGCACTAGCTAGCTCCTACAATGAGCAGTTCTTC
j_gene: TRBJ1-2; abundance: -; v_gene: TRBV28; d_gene: -; CDR3aa: CASSLTGSHNYGYTF; CDR3nt: TGTGCCAGCAGTTTAACGGGGAGCCACAACTATGGCTACACCTTC
j_gene: TRBJ2-2; abundance: -; v_gene: TRBV11-2; d_gene: -; CDR3aa: CASSLGARTGELFF; CDR3nt: TGTGCCAGCAGCTTAGGGGCGCGCACCGGGGAGCTGTTTTTT
j_gene: TRBJ2-7; abundance: -; v_gene: TRBV4-2; d_gene: TRBD2; CDR3aa: CASSQLAGESYEQYF; CDR3nt: TGTGCCAGCAGCCAACTAGCGGGGGAGTCCTACGAGCAGTACTTC
j_gene: TRBJ1-5; abundance: few; v_gene: TRBV19; d_gene: -; CDR3aa: CASSIAGSNQPQHF; CDR3nt: TGTGCCAGTAGTATTGCGGGGAGCAATCAGCCCCAGCATTTT
j_gene: TRBJ2-7; abundance: -; v_gene: TRBV2; d_gene: -; CDR3aa: CASSGGRGYEQYF; CDR3nt: TGTGCCAGCAGTGGGGGCAGGGGCTACGAGCAGTACTTC